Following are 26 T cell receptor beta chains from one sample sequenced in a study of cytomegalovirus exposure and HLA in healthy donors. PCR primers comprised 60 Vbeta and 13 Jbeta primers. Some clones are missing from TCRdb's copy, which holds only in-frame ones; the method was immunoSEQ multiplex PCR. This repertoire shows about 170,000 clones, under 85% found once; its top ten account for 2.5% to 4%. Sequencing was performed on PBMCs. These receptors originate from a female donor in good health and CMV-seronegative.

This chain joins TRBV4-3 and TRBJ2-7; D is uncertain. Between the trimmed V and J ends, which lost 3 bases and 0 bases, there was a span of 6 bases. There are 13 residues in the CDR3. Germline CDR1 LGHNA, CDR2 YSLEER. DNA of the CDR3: TGCGCCAGCAGCCATGACAACTCCTACGAGCAGTACTTC. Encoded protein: CASSHDNSYEQYF.

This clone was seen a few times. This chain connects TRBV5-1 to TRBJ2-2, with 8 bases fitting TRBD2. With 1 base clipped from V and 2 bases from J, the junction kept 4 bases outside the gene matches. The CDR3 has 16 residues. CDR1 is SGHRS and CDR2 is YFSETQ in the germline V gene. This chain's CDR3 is CASSLSGLVNTGELFF. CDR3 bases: TGCGCCAGCAGCTTGTCGGGACTAGTTAACACCGGGGAGCTGTTTTTT.

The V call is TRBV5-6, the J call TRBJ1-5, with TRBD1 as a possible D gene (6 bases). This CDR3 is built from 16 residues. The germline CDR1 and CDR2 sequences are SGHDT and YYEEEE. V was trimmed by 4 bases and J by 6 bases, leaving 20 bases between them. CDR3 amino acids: CASSVGTGRSGQPQHF. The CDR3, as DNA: TGTGCCAGCAGCGTAGGTACAGGGCGAAGTGGTCAGCCCCAGCATTTT. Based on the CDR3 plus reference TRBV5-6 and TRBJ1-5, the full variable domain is DAGVTQSPTHLIKTRGQQVTLRCSPKSGHDTVSWYQQALGQGPQFIFQYYEEEERQRGNFPDRFSGHQFPNYSSELNVNALLLGDSALYLCASSVGTGRSGQPQHFGDGTRLSIL.

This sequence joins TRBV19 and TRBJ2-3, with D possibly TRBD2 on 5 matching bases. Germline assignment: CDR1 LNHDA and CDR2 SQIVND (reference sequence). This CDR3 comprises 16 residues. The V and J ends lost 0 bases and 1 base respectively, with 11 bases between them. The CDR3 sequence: CASSIDGSGGTDTQYF. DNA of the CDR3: TGTGCCAGTAGTATAGATGGGTCCGGGGGCACAGATACGCAGTATTTT.

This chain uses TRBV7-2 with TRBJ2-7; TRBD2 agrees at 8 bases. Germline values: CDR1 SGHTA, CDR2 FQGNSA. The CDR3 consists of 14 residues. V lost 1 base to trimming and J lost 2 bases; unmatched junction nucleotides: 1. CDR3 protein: CASSLGRGAYEQYF. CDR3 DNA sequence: TGTGCCAGCAGCTTAGGGCGGGGGGCCTACGAGCAGTACTTC.

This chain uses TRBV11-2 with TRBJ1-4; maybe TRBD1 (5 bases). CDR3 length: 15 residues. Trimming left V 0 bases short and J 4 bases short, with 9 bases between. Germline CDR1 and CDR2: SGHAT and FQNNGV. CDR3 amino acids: CASSLDRGLNEKLFF. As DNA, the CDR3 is TGTGCCAGCAGCTTAGACCGGGGACTTAATGAAAAACTGTTTTTT.

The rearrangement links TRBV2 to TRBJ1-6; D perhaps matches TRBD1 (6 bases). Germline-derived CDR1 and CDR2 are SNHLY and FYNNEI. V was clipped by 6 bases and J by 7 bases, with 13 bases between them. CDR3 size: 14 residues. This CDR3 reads CASREQGRNSPLHF. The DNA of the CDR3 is TGTGCCAGCAGGGAACAGGGCAGAAATTCACCCCTCCACTTT.

CDR3 protein: CASSLVQPANYGYTF. Written as DNA, the CDR3 is TGTGCCAGCAGCTTGGTACAGCCAGCTAACTATGGCTACACCTTC. The rearrangement joins TRBV5-6 to TRBJ1-2, with D unresolved. The CDR3 contains 15 residues. The germline CDR1 and CDR2 sequences are SGHDT and YYEEEE. V lost 0 bases, J lost 0 bases, and 9 bases lay in between. The entire variable domain, with the rest obtained from reference TRBV5-6 and TRBJ1-2, is as follows: DAGVTQSPTHLIKTRGQQVTLRCSPKSGHDTVSWYQQALGQGPQFIFQYYEEEERQRGNFPDRFSGHQFPNYSSELNVNALLLGDSALYLCASSLVQPANYGYTFGSGTRLTVV.

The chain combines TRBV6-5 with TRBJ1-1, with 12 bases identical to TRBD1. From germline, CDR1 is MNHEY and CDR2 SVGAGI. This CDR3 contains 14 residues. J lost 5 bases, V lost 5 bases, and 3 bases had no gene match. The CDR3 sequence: CASSGTGGATEAFF. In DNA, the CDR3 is TGTGCCAGCAGTGGGACAGGGGGCGCGACTGAAGCTTTCTTT.

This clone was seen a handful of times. This CDR3 is CAGGQGSNVLTF. The CDR3 region has the DNA TGTGCCGGGGGACAGGGGTCCAACGTCCTGACTTTC. This chain joins TRBV19 and TRBJ2-6; 10 bases are a match to TRBD1. The CDR3 totals 12 residues. Germline CDR1 reads LNHDA; CDR2 reads SQIVND (reference sequence). Trimming cost V 11 bases and J 8 bases; bases outside gene matches: 3.

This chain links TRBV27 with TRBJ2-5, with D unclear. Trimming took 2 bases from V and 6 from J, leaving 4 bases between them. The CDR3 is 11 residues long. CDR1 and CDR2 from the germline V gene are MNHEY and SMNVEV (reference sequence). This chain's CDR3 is CASSLGQTQYF. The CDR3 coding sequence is TGTGCCAGCAGTTTAGGCCAGACCCAGTACTTC.

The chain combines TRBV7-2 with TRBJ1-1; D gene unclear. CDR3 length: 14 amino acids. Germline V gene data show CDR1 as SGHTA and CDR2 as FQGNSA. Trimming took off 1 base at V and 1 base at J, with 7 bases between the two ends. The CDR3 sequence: CASSLGGTNTEAFF. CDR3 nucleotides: TGTGCCAGCAGCTTAGGAGGTACGAACACTGAAGCTTTCTTT.

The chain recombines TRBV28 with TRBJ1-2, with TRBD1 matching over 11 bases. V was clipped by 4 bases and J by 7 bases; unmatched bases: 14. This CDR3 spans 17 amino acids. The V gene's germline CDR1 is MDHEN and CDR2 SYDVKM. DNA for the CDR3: TGTGCCAGCAGTTCGCCGGGACAGGGGGTTTCCTCGCGTGGCTACACCTTC. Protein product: CASSSPGQGVSSRGYTF.

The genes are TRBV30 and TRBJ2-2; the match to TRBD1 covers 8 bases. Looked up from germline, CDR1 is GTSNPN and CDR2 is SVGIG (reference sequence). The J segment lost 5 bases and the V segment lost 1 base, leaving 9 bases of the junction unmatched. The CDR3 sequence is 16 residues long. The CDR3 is CAWSGARTGWTGELFF. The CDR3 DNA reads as TGTGCCTGGAGTGGAGCCCGGACAGGGTGGACCGGGGAGCTGTTTTTT.

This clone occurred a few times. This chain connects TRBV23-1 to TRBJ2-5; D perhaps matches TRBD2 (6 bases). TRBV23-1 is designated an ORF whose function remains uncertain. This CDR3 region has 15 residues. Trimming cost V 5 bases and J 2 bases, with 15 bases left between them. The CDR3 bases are TGCGCCAGCAGTAGGGTGGGGGGAATACAAGAGACCCAGTACTTC. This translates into CASSRVGGIQETQYF.

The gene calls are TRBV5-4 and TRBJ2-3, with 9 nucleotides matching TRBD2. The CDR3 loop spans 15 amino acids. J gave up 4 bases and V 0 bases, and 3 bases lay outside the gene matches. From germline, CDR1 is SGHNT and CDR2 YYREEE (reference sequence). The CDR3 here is CASSLGGRASDTQYF. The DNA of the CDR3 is TGTGCCAGCAGCTTGGGCGGGAGGGCCTCAGATACGCAGTATTTT.

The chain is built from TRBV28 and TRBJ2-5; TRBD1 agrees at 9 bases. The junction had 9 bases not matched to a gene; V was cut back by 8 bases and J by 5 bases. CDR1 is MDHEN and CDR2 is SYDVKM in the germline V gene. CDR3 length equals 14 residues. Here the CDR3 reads CASYRDRVRETQYF. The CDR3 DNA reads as TGTGCCAGCTACCGGGACAGGGTAAGGGAGACCCAGTACTTC.

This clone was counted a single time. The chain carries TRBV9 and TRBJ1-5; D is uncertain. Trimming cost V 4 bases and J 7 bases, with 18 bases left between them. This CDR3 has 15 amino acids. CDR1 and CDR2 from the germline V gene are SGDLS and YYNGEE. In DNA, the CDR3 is TGTGCCAGCAGCCCGACGGGAGGAGAGGGACAGCCCCAGCATTTT. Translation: CASSPTGGEGQPQHF.

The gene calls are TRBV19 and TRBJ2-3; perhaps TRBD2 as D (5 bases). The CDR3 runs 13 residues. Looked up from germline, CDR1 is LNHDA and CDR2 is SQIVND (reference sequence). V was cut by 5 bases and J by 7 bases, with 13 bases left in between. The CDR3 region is CASSAIGVNTQYF. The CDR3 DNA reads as TGTGCCAGTAGTGCCATCGGGGTGAATACGCAGTATTTT.

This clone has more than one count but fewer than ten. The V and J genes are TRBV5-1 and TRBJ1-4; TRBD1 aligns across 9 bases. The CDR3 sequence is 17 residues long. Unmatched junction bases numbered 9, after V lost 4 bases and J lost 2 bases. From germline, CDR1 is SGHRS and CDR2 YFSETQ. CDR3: CASSVGQGRTTNEKLFF. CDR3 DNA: TGCGCCAGCAGCGTGGGACAGGGAAGGACTACTAATGAAAAACTGTTTTTT.

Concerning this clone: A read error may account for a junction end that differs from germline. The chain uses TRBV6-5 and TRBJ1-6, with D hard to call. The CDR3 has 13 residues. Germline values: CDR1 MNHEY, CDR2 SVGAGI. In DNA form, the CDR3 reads TGTGCCAGCAGAAGTACCGAAAATTCACCCCTCCACTTC. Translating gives CASRSTENSPLHF.

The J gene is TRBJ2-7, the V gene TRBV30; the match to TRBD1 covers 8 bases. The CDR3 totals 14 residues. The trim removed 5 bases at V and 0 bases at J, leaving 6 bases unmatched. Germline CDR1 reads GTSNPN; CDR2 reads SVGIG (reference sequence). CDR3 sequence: CAWGQGPLSYEQYF. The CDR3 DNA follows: TGTGCCTGGGGACAGGGCCCTCTCTCCTACGAGCAGTACTTC.

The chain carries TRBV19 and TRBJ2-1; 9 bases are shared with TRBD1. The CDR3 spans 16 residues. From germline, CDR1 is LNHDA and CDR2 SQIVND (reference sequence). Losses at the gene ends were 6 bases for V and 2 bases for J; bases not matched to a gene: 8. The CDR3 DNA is TGTGCCAGTAGCCCTTACCGGGACAGGGCCTACAATGAGCAGTTCTTC. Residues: CASSPYRDRAYNEQFF.

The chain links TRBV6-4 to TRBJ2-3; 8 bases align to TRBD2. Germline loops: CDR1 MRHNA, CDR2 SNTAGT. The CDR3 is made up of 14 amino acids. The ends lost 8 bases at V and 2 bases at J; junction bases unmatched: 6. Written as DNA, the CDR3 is TGTGCCAGCGGTGTTAGCGGGAACACAGATACGCAGTATTTT. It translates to CASGVSGNTDTQYF.

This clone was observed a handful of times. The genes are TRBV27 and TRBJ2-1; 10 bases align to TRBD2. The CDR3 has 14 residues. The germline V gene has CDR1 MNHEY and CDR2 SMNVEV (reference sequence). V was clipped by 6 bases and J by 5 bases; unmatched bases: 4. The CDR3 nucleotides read TGTGCCAGCAGCCTAGCGGGAGCCAACAATGAGCAGTTCTTC. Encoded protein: CASSLAGANNEQFF.

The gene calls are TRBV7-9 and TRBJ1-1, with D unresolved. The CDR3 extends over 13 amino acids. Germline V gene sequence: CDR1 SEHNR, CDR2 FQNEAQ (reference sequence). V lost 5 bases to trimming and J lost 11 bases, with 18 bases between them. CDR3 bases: TGTGCCAGCAGCACCAGTACGGGATCCTCGGCTTTCTTT. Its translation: CASSTSTGSSAFF.